Only a few counts were recorded for the clone carrying this T cell receptor beta chain. Its antigen is not identified. This entry belongs to a study of cytomegalovirus exposure and HLA in healthy donors. Looking at the study overall: HLA-typed donors contributed some 85 million unique TCRs, which were held in an early data release. Notes on the study in general: Links to common viral pathogens appeared, in a later analysis, for several of the most significant clusters. Previous analysis showed most TCR beta V segments were productive about 90% or about 30% of the time. A few chains tied to CMV proved CMV antigen-specific in vitro.

PCR was performed using 60 Vbeta and 13 Jbeta primers. Assay used: immunoSEQ multiplex PCR; TCRdb lists only in-frame clones, some missing. The table includes around 190,000 clones, roughly three quarters detected once. This CDR3 is 14 amino acids long. Germline values: CDR1 MNHNY, CDR2 SVGAGI (reference sequence). V lost 8 bases to trimming and J lost 8 bases; unmatched junction nucleotides: 14. The clonotype was recovered from a woman between 50 and 59 years old in good health and CMV-seronegative. The source material was PBMCs. The J gene is TRBJ1-2, the V gene TRBV6-6; 7 bases agree with TRBD1. CDR3 region: CASLAPGQGGGYTF. The CDR3 coding sequence is TGTGCCAGCCTTGCCCCTGGGCAGGGGGGAGGCTACACCTTC.